The 18 T cell receptor beta chains below come from one sample, sequenced in a study of blood T cell repertoires in COVID-19. Measured with immunoSEQ multiplex PCR; TCRdb has only the in-frame clones, and not every one. The sample has about 250,000 clones; 70% to 90% are singletons. Sequencing was performed on peripheral blood. These receptors all come from a human donor with COVID-19, enrolled during active disease. The donor label of this sample is uncertain.

V and J are TRBV7-9 and TRBJ2-2; perhaps TRBD1 as D (6 bases). V lost 0 bases to trimming and J lost 1 base, with 18 bases between them. Germline V gene sequence: CDR1 SEHNR, CDR2 FQNEAQ (reference sequence). CDR3 length equals 19 residues. CDR3 nucleotide sequence: TGTGCCAGCAGCTTAGCGACCACAGGGTCACCCCGGAACACCGGGGAGCTGTTTTTT. Its protein product is CASSLATTGSPRNTGELFF.

This clone was seen just once. The chain has TRBV5-4 and TRBJ1-4; 8 bases align to TRBD1. V shed 4 bases, J shed 5 bases, and the junction held 7 bases outside the gene matches. CDR1 is SGHNT, CDR2 YYREEE, per germline (reference sequence). The CDR3 runs to 15 residues. The CDR3, as DNA: TGTGCCAGCAGCACCGGACAGGGCGTCAATGAAAAACTGTTTTTT. Its translation: CASSTGQGVNEKLFF.

The CDR3 DNA reads TGTGCCAGCAGCTCCTCCTCCGGGGGGCAGTTCTTC. Its translation is CASSSSSGGQFF. V usage is TRBV11-2 and J usage is TRBJ2-1; perhaps TRBD2 as D (6 bases). Germline assignment: CDR1 SGHAT and CDR2 FQNNGV. The CDR3 sequence is 12 residues long. V was shortened by 4 bases and J by 12 bases, with 13 bases between the two germline ends.

The CDR3 here is CASSHIQDNTEAFF. DNA for the CDR3: TGTGCCAGCAGTCACATACAGGATAACACTGAAGCTTTCTTT. The gene calls are TRBV28 and TRBJ1-1; possibly TRBD1 for D (5 bases). Germline V CDR1 and CDR2: MDHEN, SYDVKM. With 5 bases removed from V and 2 bases from J, the gap between germline ends came to 12 bases. The CDR3 runs to 14 residues.

The gene calls are TRBV5-1 and TRBJ2-7; 9 bases agree with TRBD1. The length of the CDR3 is 14 residues. The J segment lost 6 bases and the V segment lost 4 bases, leaving 8 bases of the junction unmatched. Per the germline V gene, CDR1 is SGHRS and CDR2 is YFSETQ. The CDR3 spells CASSATGGTREQYF. CDR3 nucleotide sequence: TGCGCCAGCAGCGCGACAGGGGGTACCCGCGAGCAGTACTTC.

The chain recombines TRBV11-2 with TRBJ1-4; no firm D call. The CDR3 consists of 17 residues. The V gene's germline CDR1 is SGHAT and CDR2 FQNNGV. Trimming left V 1 base short and J 8 bases short, with 20 bases between. CDR3 coding DNA: TGTGCCAGCAGCTTAGGGTGGTTTTTTACCCGGGAAGAAAAACTGTTTTTT. Its protein product is CASSLGWFFTREEKLFF.

The chain links TRBV5-3 to TRBJ1-5, with D possibly matching TRBD1 (6 bases). TRBV5-3 is assigned to the ORF class and has an uncertain function. Deletions cut 2 bases from V and 6 bases from J, with 18 bases between. This CDR3 is 16 amino acids long. The CDR3 here is CARSFLQGTLAQPQHF. CDR3 coding DNA: TGTGCCAGAAGCTTCCTGCAGGGGACATTAGCTCAGCCCCAGCATTTT.

This clone has only one observation. This chain joins TRBV15 and TRBJ2-7; 10 nucleotides align to TRBD1. The germline V gene has CDR1 LNHNV and CDR2 YYDKDF (reference sequence). V was clipped by 1 base and J by 6 bases; unmatched bases: 3. The CDR3 has 14 amino acids. The CDR3 coding sequence is TGTGCCACCAGCAGAGGACAGGGGGCGGGCGAGCAGTACTTC. This sequence encodes CATSRGQGAGEQYF.

The J gene is TRBJ2-7, the V gene TRBV27, with a possible D match to TRBD1 (5 bases). V dropped 0 bases and J dropped 6 bases, with 12 bases sitting between them. Germline CDR1 is MNHEY and CDR2 is SMNVEV (reference sequence). The CDR3 sequence is 14 residues long. CDR3 loop: CASSLSGLGAEQYF. DNA of the CDR3: TGTGCCAGCAGTTTATCGGGCCTAGGGGCCGAGCAGTACTTC.

CDR3 loop: CASSPTGGNSPLHF. The DNA of the CDR3 is TGTGCCAGCAGCCCGACGGGGGGAAATTCACCCCTCCACTTT. The V call is TRBV5-5, the J call TRBJ1-6; weak D call: TRBD1 (5 bases). The CDR3 is 14 amino acids. From germline, CDR1 is SGHKS and CDR2 YYEKEE (reference sequence). Trimming removed 4 bases from V and 7 bases from J, with 12 bases in between.

This chain joins TRBV5-6 and TRBJ1-1; no reliable D call. Between the trimmed V and J ends, which lost 4 bases and 6 bases, there was a span of 16 bases. The CDR3 consists of 14 residues. In germline, CDR1 is SGHDT, CDR2 YYEEEE. CDR3 in amino acids: CASSRESDGSEAFF. DNA of the CDR3: TGTGCCAGCAGCCGGGAATCGGACGGCTCTGAAGCTTTCTTT.

The CDR3 bases are TGTGCCAGCTTCCCGACCGGGAGGCGCTACAATGAGCAGTTCTTC. This sequence encodes CASFPTGRRYNEQFF. V usage is TRBV28 and J usage is TRBJ2-1, with 7 nucleotides matching TRBD2. The germline gives CDR1 MDHEN, CDR2 SYDVKM. CDR3 length equals 15 residues. The junction had 10 bases not matched to a gene; V was cut back by 8 bases and J by 3 bases. Full variable domain (outside the CDR3, taken from reference TRBV28 and TRBJ2-1): DVKVTQSSRYLVKRTGEKVFLECVQDMDHENMFWYRQDPGLGLRLIYFSYDVKMKEKGDIPEGYSVSREKKERFSLILESASTNQTSMYLCASFPTGRRYNEQFFGPGTRLTVL.

CDR3 residues: CASSLFGWTANTEAFF. The CDR3 coding sequence is TGTGCCAGCAGTTTATTCGGGTGGACAGCGAACACTGAAGCTTTCTTT. This chain uses TRBV27 with TRBJ1-1; maybe TRBD1 (6 bases). The germline V gene has CDR1 MNHEY and CDR2 SMNVEV (reference sequence). V was trimmed by 1 base and J by 1 base, leaving 13 bases between them. This CDR3 comprises 16 residues.

The chain joins TRBV7-9 to TRBJ1-1; no clear D gene. The CDR3 totals 14 residues. Trimming removed 1 base from V and 1 base from J, with 7 bases in between. Looked up from germline, CDR1 is SEHNR and CDR2 is FQNEAQ (reference sequence). The CDR3 reads CASSLDAGNTEAFF. CDR3 in DNA: TGTGCCAGCAGCTTAGACGCAGGGAACACTGAAGCTTTCTTT. Drawing the rest from reference TRBV7-9 and TRBJ1-1, the complete variable domain is DTGVSQNPRHKITKRGQNVTFRCDPISEHNRLYWYRQTLGQGPEFLTYFQNEAQLEKSRLLSDRFSAERPKGSFSTLEIQRTEQGDSAMYLCASSLDAGNTEAFFGQGTRLTVV.

The gene calls are TRBV6-1 and TRBJ1-4; possibly TRBD1 for D (5 bases). The CDR3 is 14 residues long. Trimming left V 2 bases short and J 8 bases short, with 12 bases between. CDR1 is MNHNS, CDR2 SASEGT, per germline. CDR3 region: CASSEWGLGEKLFF. CDR3 bases: TGTGCCAGCAGTGAATGGGGACTTGGCGAAAAACTGTTTTTT.

Regarding this clone: Other nucleotide sequences in the sample specify the same CDR3. This rearrangement joins TRBV28 to TRBJ1-6; D unresolved. The CDR3 loop spans 14 amino acids. Germline CDR1 and CDR2: MDHEN and SYDVKM. V was shortened by 5 bases and J by 7 bases, with 12 bases between the two germline ends. The CDR3 reads CASSLGTENSPLHF. The CDR3 DNA reads TGTGCCAGCAGTCTCGGTACAGAAAATTCACCCCTCCACTTT.

CDR3 region: CASRVPTRVWTEAFF. DNA of the CDR3: TGTGCCAGCCGAGTACCAACACGGGTTTGGACTGAAGCTTTCTTT. This chain uses TRBV28 with TRBJ1-1; D remains unclear. V shed 8 bases and J shed 5 bases, with 21 bases lying between them. CDR3 size: 15 residues. The germline V gene has CDR1 MDHEN and CDR2 SYDVKM.

The V and J genes are TRBV4-1 and TRBJ2-4; D is possibly TRBD1 (6 bases). The CDR3 length is 14 residues. Per the germline V gene, CDR1 is MGHRA and CDR2 is YSYEKL. V lost 4 bases and J 7 bases, leaving 14 bases between the germline ends. Written as DNA, the CDR3 is TGCGCCAGCAGCCCTGGGACAAATTCGAACATTCAGTACTTC. Translation: CASSPGTNSNIQYF.